The 30 T cell receptor beta chains listed next were all sequenced from one sample in a study of T cell responses to AZD1222 COVID-19 vaccine. Produced via immunoSEQ multiplex PCR; TCRdb's table is partial and in-frame only. Among around 73,000 clones, about 88% were seen once, and the ten largest hold about 9.3%. The source was peripheral blood, collected 28 days after the second AZD1222 dose. The receptors were gathered from an adult who received the AZD1222 COVID-19 vaccine.

The rearrangement joins TRBV10-3 to TRBJ2-7; TRBD1 is a possible D gene (6 bases). In germline, CDR1 is ENHRY, CDR2 SYGVKD. Trimming removed 3 bases from V and 3 bases from J, with 12 bases in between. The CDR3 loop spans 14 amino acids. The CDR3 here is CAISEPLTGYEQYF. CDR3 coding DNA: TGTGCCATCAGTGAACCCCTGACAGGCTACGAGCAGTACTTC.

J is TRBJ2-2 and V is TRBV5-4; D may be TRBD2 (6 bases). The CDR3 consists of 15 residues. The V gene's germline CDR1 is SGHNT and CDR2 YYREEE (reference sequence). The V end was cut by 6 bases, the J end by 5 bases, with 17 bases between. This CDR3 is CASTRAGTGTGELFF. The CDR3 DNA sequence: TGTGCCAGCACCCGGGCCGGGACTGGTACCGGGGAGCTGTTTTTT.

CDR3 nucleotide sequence: TGTGCCTGGAGTGGAAGGGGGATTCTGCCCCAGCATTTT. It is translated as CAWSGRGILPQHF. This chain uses TRBV30 with TRBJ1-5, with a tentative D call TRBD1 (6 bases). This CDR3 has 13 residues. V lost 1 base, J lost 9 bases, and 13 bases lay in between. CDR1 and CDR2 (germline): GTSNPN, SVGIG (reference sequence). Full variable domain (rest looked up from reference TRBV30 and TRBJ1-5): SQTIHQWPATLVQPVGSPLSLECTVEGTSNPNLYWYRQAAGRGLQLLFYSVGIGQISSEVPQNLSASRPQDRQFILSSKKLLLSDSGFYLCAWSGRGILPQHFGDGTRLSIL.

This chain connects TRBV28 to TRBJ2-6; the D gene is possibly TRBD2 (5 bases). Germline V gene data show CDR1 as MDHEN and CDR2 as SYDVKM. V was trimmed by 3 bases and J by 0 bases, leaving 6 bases between them. There are 15 residues in the CDR3. CDR3 amino acids: CASSFGNSGANVLTF. The CDR3 DNA reads TGTGCCAGCAGTTTCGGGAACTCTGGGGCCAACGTCCTGACTTTC. Full variable domain (rest looked up from reference TRBV28 and TRBJ2-6): DVKVTQSSRYLVKRTGEKVFLECVQDMDHENMFWYRQDPGLGLRLIYFSYDVKMKEKGDIPEGYSVSREKKERFSLILESASTNQTSMYLCASSFGNSGANVLTFGAGSRLTVL.

The chain couples TRBV4-3 to TRBJ1-2; no reliable D call. The CDR3 extends over 14 amino acids. Germline CDR1 and CDR2: LGHNA and YSLEER. The V and J ends lost 0 bases and 5 bases respectively, with 10 bases between them. For the CDR3, the DNA is TGCGCCAGCAGCCAAGATGGAGTGGAGTATGGCTACACCTTC. It is translated as CASSQDGVEYGYTF.

The chain couples TRBV18 to TRBJ2-1; 7 bases match TRBD1. J lost 0 bases, V lost 3 bases, and 2 bases had no gene match. Germline lookup yields CDR1 KGHSH and CDR2 LQKENI. The CDR3 consists of 15 residues. In DNA form, the CDR3 reads TGTGCCAGCTCACCGGACAGGAGCTCCTACAATGAGCAGTTCTTC. It codes for CASSPDRSSYNEQFF.

This sequence joins TRBV12-3 or TRBV12-4 and TRBJ1-1; D is undetermined. The CDR3 loop spans 13 amino acids. Trimming pared 3 bases from V and 6 bases from J, leaving 11 bases between. The CDR3 sequence: CASSFTIGAEAFF. Here the CDR3 DNA reads TGTGCCAGCAGTTTTACGATTGGGGCTGAAGCTTTCTTT.

The chain links TRBV2 to TRBJ1-2, with D possibly matching TRBD1 (5 bases). V was pared by 0 bases and J by 7 bases, with 12 bases between. Germline CDR1 SNHLY, CDR2 FYNNEI. The CDR3 spans 14 residues. Written as DNA, the CDR3 is TGTGCCAGCAGTGAAGCCAGGGCCCTAAGTGGCTACACCTTC. It specifies CASSEARALSGYTF.

The gene calls are TRBV4-1 and TRBJ2-7, with D perhaps assigned TRBD1 or TRBD2 (5 bases each). Deletions cut 0 bases from V and 3 bases from J, with 12 bases between. Germline lookup yields CDR1 MGHRA and CDR2 YSYEKL. The CDR3 loop spans 15 amino acids. In DNA, the CDR3 is TGCGCCAGCAGCCAAGAGAGGGGCAGATACTACGAGCAGTACTTC. Its protein product is CASSQERGRYYEQYF.

This rearrangement joins TRBV6-5 to TRBJ1-6, with 9 bases that match TRBD1. CDR3 length: 15 amino acids. V shed 5 bases and J 10 bases; nucleotides not matched to a gene: 9. Germline V CDR1 and CDR2: MNHEY, SVGAGI. The CDR3 sequence is CASSREDRGNSPLHF. The CDR3 nucleotides are TGTGCCAGCAGTCGCGAGGACAGGGGAAACTCACCCCTCCACTTT.

The chain is built from TRBV7-2 and TRBJ2-5, with D possibly matching TRBD2 (5 bases). The germline CDR1 and CDR2 sequences are SGHTA and FQGNSA. V lost 0 bases to trimming and J lost 5 bases, with 13 bases between them. The CDR3 covers 15 residues. The DNA of the CDR3 is TGTGCCAGCAGCTTAGCCGGAGCGGCGGCGGAGACCCAGTACTTC. Translation gives CASSLAGAAAETQYF.

This rearrangement joins TRBV10-3 to TRBJ1-4, with 7 bases that match TRBD1. With 10 bases clipped from V and 7 bases from J, the junction kept 9 bases outside the gene matches. Germline V gene lookup returns CDR1 ENHRY and CDR2 SYGVKD. The CDR3 has 13 residues. The CDR3 region has the DNA TGTGCCACAGGGGGAGGGGTGGGTGAAAAACTGTTTTTT. Translation gives CATGGGVGEKLFF.

The rearrangement links TRBV7-3 to TRBJ2-3, with D possibly TRBD2 on 5 matching bases. Per the germline V gene, CDR1 is SGHTA and CDR2 is FQGTGA. V was trimmed by 4 bases and J by 1 base, leaving 9 bases between them. The CDR3 runs to 14 residues. The CDR3 here is CASSSSSGTDTQYF. CDR3 nucleotides: TGTGCCAGCAGCTCAAGTAGCGGCACAGATACGCAGTATTTT.

V and J are TRBV6-5 and TRBJ2-1; D may be TRBD2 (5 bases). Germline loops: CDR1 MNHEY, CDR2 SVGAGI. Trimming shortened V by 0 bases and J by 8 bases, and 11 bases separated the two germline ends. The CDR3 sequence is 14 residues long. CDR3 loop: CASSYSGPGDEQFF. CDR3 sequence (DNA): TGTGCCAGCAGTTACTCCGGACCCGGGGATGAGCAGTTCTTC.

Remarks on this clone: Other DNA sequences in this specimen translate into the identical CDR3. The chain couples TRBV6-1 to TRBJ1-2; D might be TRBD1 (6 bases). The V end was cut by 0 bases, the J end by 2 bases, with 7 bases between. From germline, CDR1 is MNHNS and CDR2 SASEGT. CDR3 length equals 14 residues. The DNA of the CDR3 is TGTGCCAGCAGTGAAGCGGGGGGCAACTATGGCTACACCTTC. Its translation: CASSEAGGNYGYTF.

This chain links TRBV6-7 with TRBJ2-7, with 12 bases identical to TRBD2. TRBV6-7 is an open reading frame whose function is uncertain. The CDR3 contains 16 residues. V lost 7 bases and J lost 6; bases outside the gene matches: 13. This CDR3 reads CASTPSGRACLPEQYV. CDR3 DNA: TGTGCCAGCACCCCTAGCGGGAGGGCCTGCCTACCCGAGCAGTACGTC.

The genes are TRBV18 and TRBJ2-7, with D possibly being TRBD1 or TRBD2 (5 bases each). Trimming took 6 bases from V and 2 from J, leaving 20 bases between them. Germline CDR1 and CDR2: KGHSH and LQKENI. CDR3 length equals 16 residues. The CDR3 here is CASSRRDASPPYEQYF. The CDR3 DNA follows: TGTGCCAGCTCGCGTAGGGACGCCTCCCCCCCCTACGAGCAGTACTTC.

V is TRBV7-2 and J is TRBJ1-1; unclear D gene. The V and J ends lost 3 bases and 1 base respectively, with 12 bases between them. The germline V gene has CDR1 SGHTA and CDR2 FQGNSA. The CDR3 spans 15 residues. DNA for the CDR3: TGTGCCAGCAGCTTCGGGTACAGAGGGAACACTGAAGCTTTCTTT. This codes for CASSFGYRGNTEAFF. The entire variable domain, with the rest obtained from reference TRBV7-2 and TRBJ1-1, is as follows: GAGVSQSPSNKVTEKGKDVELRCDPISGHTALYWYRQSLGQGLEFLIYFQGNSAPDKSGLPSDRFSAERTGGSVSTLTIQRTQQEDSAVYLCASSFGYRGNTEAFFGQGTRLTVV.

The V gene is TRBV5-5, the J gene TRBJ2-1, with D possibly TRBD2 on 5 matching bases. Trimming pared 4 bases from V and 4 bases from J, leaving 21 bases between. This CDR3 comprises 17 residues. Germline assignment: CDR1 SGHKS and CDR2 YYEKEE (reference sequence). Here the CDR3 reads CASSPLVGRLNYNEQFF. The DNA for the CDR3 is TGTGCCAGCAGCCCACTGGTGGGCAGACTAAATTACAATGAGCAGTTCTTC.

This sequence joins TRBV2 and TRBJ1-2, with 8 positions matching TRBD1. Losses at the gene ends were 6 bases for V and 6 bases for J; bases not matched to a gene: 12. The CDR3 is 15 amino acids. Germline assignment: CDR1 SNHLY and CDR2 FYNNEI. CDR3 DNA sequence: TGTGCCAGCAGCCTCCAGCGGACAGGGTTCGATGGCTACACCTTC. Amino acids: CASSLQRTGFDGYTF.

V and J are TRBV5-4 and TRBJ2-1, with D maybe TRBD2 (6 bases). The germline V gene encodes CDR1 SGHNT and CDR2 YYREEE (reference sequence). The CDR3 sequence is 13 residues long. Trimming cost V 5 bases and J 4 bases, with 10 bases left between them. The CDR3 loop is CASRVLAYNEQFF. The CDR3 bases are TGTGCCAGCAGAGTTCTAGCGTACAATGAGCAGTTCTTC. Using reference TRBV5-4 and TRBJ2-1 for the parts outside the CDR3, the full variable domain is ETGVTQSPTHLIKTRGQQVTLRCSSQSGHNTVSWYQQALGQGPQFIFQYYREEENGRGNFPPRFSGLQFPNYSSELNVNALELDDSALYLCASRVLAYNEQFFGPGTRLTVL.

V is TRBV3-1 (or the pseudogene TRBV3-2) and J is TRBJ2-4, with D possibly TRBD2 on 6 matching bases. This CDR3 has 19 residues. With 3 bases removed from V and 1 base from J, the gap between germline ends came to 22 bases. Per the germline V gene, CDR1 is LGHDT and CDR2 is YNNKEL (reference sequence). The CDR3 DNA follows: TGTGCCAGCAGCCACATCCCTGGGGGGAGCGCGACGGCCAAAAACATTCAGTACTTC. Its translation is CASSHIPGGSATAKNIQYF.

The rearrangement links TRBV7-6 to TRBJ2-6, with 9 bases fitting TRBD2. V lost 5 bases, J lost 0 bases, and 8 bases stayed unmatched. This CDR3 is 18 amino acids long. CDR1 and CDR2 from the germline V gene are SGHVS and FNYEAQ. For the CDR3, the DNA is TGTGCCAGCAGCCTCGGGAAGCGGGGGGCCTCTGGGGCCAACGTCCTGACTTTC. This translates into CASSLGKRGASGANVLTF.

The chain carries TRBV6-5 and TRBJ1-2; D might be TRBD1 (5 bases). Germline CDR1 is MNHEY and CDR2 is SVGAGI. The CDR3 totals 13 residues. Trimming shortened V by 6 bases and J by 4 bases, and 12 bases separated the two germline ends. The CDR3: CASSPRTTYGYTF. The CDR3 region has the DNA TGTGCCAGCAGCCCCCGGACAACCTATGGCTACACCTTC.

The chain couples TRBV7-2 to TRBJ2-3; TRBD2 agrees at 10 bases. Germline loops: CDR1 SGHTA, CDR2 FQGNSA. The CDR3 contains 16 residues. V gave up 1 base and J gave up 6 bases; unmatched junction bases: 7. CDR3 in amino acids: CASSLGGTSVTDTQYF. CDR3 bases: TGTGCCAGCAGCTTAGGAGGGACTAGCGTTACGGATACGCAGTATTTT.

The rearrangement links TRBV6-6 to TRBJ2-2; 9 bases map to TRBD1. The CDR3 has 16 amino acids. Germline V CDR1 and CDR2: MNHNY, SVGAGI (reference sequence). V lost 5 bases, J lost 1 base, and 5 bases stayed unmatched. Here the CDR3 DNA reads TGTGCCAGCAGTCTTACAGGGGGCCTGAACACCGGGGAGCTGTTTTTT. Protein product: CASSLTGGLNTGELFF.

The chain recombines TRBV11-3 with TRBJ2-3, with TRBD2 matching over 7 bases. The CDR3 sequence is 18 residues long. Germline CDR1 reads SGHNT; CDR2 reads YENEEA. After removal of 1 base from V and 2 bases from J, the junction contained 12 bases not matched to a gene. The CDR3 coding sequence is TGTGCCAGCAGCTTAGGCCTCCGGCTAGCGGCGACCACAGATACGCAGTATTTT. Translating gives CASSLGLRLAATTDTQYF.

V usage is TRBV18 and J usage is TRBJ1-3; possibly TRBD1 for D (5 bases). The CDR3 extends over 13 amino acids. Germline V gene sequence: CDR1 KGHSH, CDR2 LQKENI. V lost 8 bases and J 0 bases, leaving 8 bases between the germline ends. Here the CDR3 reads CASRDPSGNTIYF. CDR3 bases: TGTGCCAGCAGGGACCCCTCTGGAAACACCATATATTTT.

This clone was detected a few times. In nucleotides, the CDR3 is TGTGCCAGTAGACGGACAGTTGGCGGAGAAAAACTGTTTTTT. This encodes CASRRTVGGEKLFF. The chain employs TRBV19 and TRBJ1-4; D is possibly TRBD1 (6 bases). The length of the CDR3 is 14 residues. The germline V and J ends were trimmed by 6 bases and 8 bases, with 16 bases remaining between them. Germline CDR1 LNHDA, CDR2 SQIVND (reference sequence). Combining the CDR3 with reference TRBV19 and TRBJ1-4 gives the whole variable domain DGGITQSPKYLFRKEGQNVTLSCEQNLNHDAMYWYRQDPGQGLRLIYYSQIVNDFQKGDIAEGYSVSREKKESFPLTVTSAQKNPTAFYLCASRRTVGGEKLFFGSGTQLSVL.

The genes are TRBV6-6 and TRBJ1-3; D uncertain. Germline CDR1 MNHNY, CDR2 SVGAGI (reference sequence). The CDR3 covers 16 residues. The ends were cut back, 0 bases at V and 5 bases at J, with 14 bases in the middle. CDR3: CASSYSIEGERNTIYF. In DNA form, the CDR3 reads TGTGCCAGCAGTTACTCGATTGAAGGAGAACGAAACACCATATATTTT.